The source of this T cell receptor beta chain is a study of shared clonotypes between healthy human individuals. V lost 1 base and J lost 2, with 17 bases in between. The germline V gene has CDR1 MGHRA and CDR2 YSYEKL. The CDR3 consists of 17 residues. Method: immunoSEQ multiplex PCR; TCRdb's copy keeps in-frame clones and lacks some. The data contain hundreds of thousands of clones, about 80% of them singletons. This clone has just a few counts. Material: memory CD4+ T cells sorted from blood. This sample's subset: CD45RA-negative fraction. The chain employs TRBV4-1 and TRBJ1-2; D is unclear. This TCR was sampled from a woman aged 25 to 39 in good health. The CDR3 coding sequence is TGCGCCAGCAGCCAAGTTCCGCCGCGACTTAGGAACTATGGCTACACCTTC. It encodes CASSQVPPRLRNYGYTF.